These 8 T cell receptor beta chains came from one sample sequenced in a study of blood T cell repertoires in COVID-19. The protocol was immunoSEQ multiplex PCR, while the TCRdb copy is restricted to in-frame clones and leaves out a portion. This sample has a few hundred thousand clones, with about 85% found just once. What was sequenced was peripheral blood. These receptors originate from a woman aged 45-65 years who had recovered from COVID-19.

V is TRBV27 and J is TRBJ2-7, with D possibly TRBD1 on 6 matching bases. The germline V and J ends were trimmed by 4 bases and 0 bases, with 13 bases remaining between them. The CDR3 has 15 amino acids. CDR1 and CDR2 (germline): MNHEY, SMNVEV (reference sequence). CDR3 loop: CASSSRGQSSYEQYF. CDR3 nucleotide sequence: TGTGCCAGCAGTTCCCGAGGACAGAGCTCCTACGAGCAGTACTTC.

The table lists this clone with a count of one. This chain connects TRBV5-1 to TRBJ2-1; 7 nucleotides match TRBD2. V lost 4 bases and J lost 3; bases outside the gene matches: 19. The CDR3 has 19 amino acids. Germline CDR1 SGHRS, CDR2 YFSETQ. The CDR3 DNA sequence: TGCGCCAGCAGCCACCCTGTGGGCGCTAGCGGCCAGGTCTACAATGAGCAGTTCTTC. The encoded protein is CASSHPVGASGQVYNEQFF. The complete variable domain, with remaining parts taken from reference TRBV5-1 and TRBJ2-1, reads KAGVTQTPRYLIKTRGQQVTLSCSPISGHRSVSWYQQTPGQGLQFLFEYFSETQRNKGNFPGRFSGRQFSNSRSEMNVSTLELGDSALYLCASSHPVGASGQVYNEQFFGPGTRLTVL.

With respect to this clone: Compared with germline, one end of the junction differs, possibly owing to a read error. This sequence joins TRBV7-7 and TRBJ2-5; 10 bases agree with TRBD1. Germline V lookup: CDR1 SSHAT, CDR2 FNYEAQ (reference sequence). The CDR3 has 16 residues. CDR3 sequence (DNA): TGTGCTAGCAGGGCCGGGACAGGGGCTTCCCAAGAGACCCAGTACTTC. Residues: CASRAGTGASQETQYF.

This chain uses TRBV11-2 with TRBJ2-3; 14 bases align to TRBD2. The CDR3 contains 19 residues. Germline CDR1 and CDR2: SGHAT and FQNNGV. Losses at the gene ends were 5 bases for V and 2 bases for J; bases not matched to a gene: 12. CDR3 sequence (DNA): TGTGCCAGCAGCCAAAGACTAGCGGGGGGGGCTACTACCACAGATACGCAGTATTTT. It codes for CASSQRLAGGATTTDTQYF.

The genes are TRBV6-8 and TRBJ2-5; 11 bases are a match to TRBD2. Germline V gene data show CDR1 as MNHGY and CDR2 as SAAAGT. The CDR3 is 13 residues long. Trimming at V came to 9 bases and at J to 2 bases, leaving 2 bases not matched to a gene. The DNA for the CDR3 is TGTGCCAGACTAGCGGGAGTGCAAGAGACCCAGTACTTC. Translated: CARLAGVQETQYF.

The chain uses TRBV9 and TRBJ1-2, with D uncertain. Germline CDR1 reads SGDLS; CDR2 reads YYNGEE. The CDR3 loop spans 13 amino acids. Trimming left V 5 bases short and J 8 bases short, with 16 bases between. The chain's CDR3 is CASSAGVTRGYTF. The CDR3 coding sequence is TGTGCCAGCAGTGCGGGAGTTACAAGGGGCTACACCTTC.

The table lists this clone with a count of one. The genes are TRBV5-1 and TRBJ2-5, with TRBD2 identical over 12 bases. This CDR3 contains 16 residues. V gave up 0 bases and J gave up 3 bases; unmatched junction bases: 3. Germline loops: CDR1 SGHRS, CDR2 YFSETQ. CDR3 residues: CASSLAGLAGKETQYF. Here the CDR3 DNA reads TGCGCCAGCAGCTTGGCAGGACTAGCGGGGAAAGAGACCCAGTACTTC.

The rearrangement joins TRBV9 to TRBJ2-3; D call uncertain. The V gene's germline CDR1 is SGDLS and CDR2 YYNGEE. Trimming removed 0 bases from V and 13 bases from J, with 15 bases in between. The CDR3 runs to 13 residues. The CDR3 DNA reads TGTGCCAGCAGCGTAGAAGGCCAACAAGAGGAGTATTTT. This gives the protein CASSVEGQQEEYF.